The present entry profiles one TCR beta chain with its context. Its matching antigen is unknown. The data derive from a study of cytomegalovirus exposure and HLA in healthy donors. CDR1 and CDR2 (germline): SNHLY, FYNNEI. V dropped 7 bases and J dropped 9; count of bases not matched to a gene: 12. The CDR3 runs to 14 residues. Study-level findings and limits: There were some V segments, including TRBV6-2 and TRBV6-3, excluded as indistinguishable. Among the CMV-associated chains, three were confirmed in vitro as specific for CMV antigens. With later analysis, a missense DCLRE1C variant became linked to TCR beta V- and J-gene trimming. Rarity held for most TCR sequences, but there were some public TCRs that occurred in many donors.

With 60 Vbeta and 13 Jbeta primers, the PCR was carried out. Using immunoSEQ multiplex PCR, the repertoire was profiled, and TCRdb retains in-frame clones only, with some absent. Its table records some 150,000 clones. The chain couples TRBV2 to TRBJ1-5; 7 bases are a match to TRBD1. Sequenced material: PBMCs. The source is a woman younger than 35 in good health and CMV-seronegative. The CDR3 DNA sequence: TGTGCCAGCAAATCTGAGGGGGCGAGGGCGCCCCAGCATTTT. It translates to CASKSEGARAPQHF.